This is a list of T cell receptor beta chains from one sample in a study of blood T cell repertoires in COVID-19. Profiled with immunoSEQ multiplex PCR; TCRdb holds only in-frame clones, not every one. Here the sample spans 40,000 to 55,000 clones, around nine tenths being singletons. The source material was peripheral blood. The receptors were gathered from an elderly woman with acute or convalescent COVID-19. Both conserved end residues are part of each CDR3. The D gene is left open where the match is weak. A row's size may be missing; if present it is once, few, many or a size class.

D: -
J: TRBJ2-5
V: TRBV4-2
size: -
CDR3: CASSPTLYQETQYF
DNA: TGTGCCAGCAGCCCTACTCTGTACCAAGAGACCCAGTACTTC

D: TRBD2
J: TRBJ2-4
V: TRBV14
size: -
CDR3: CASSQAGGPGIQYF
DNA: TGTGCCAGCAGCCAAGCGGGGGGGCCAGGCATTCAGTACTTC

D: -
J: TRBJ2-1
V: TRBV19
size: -
CDR3: CASSGGTTGAAYNEQFF
DNA: TGTGCCAGTAGTGGCGGGACTACGGGGGCCGCATACAATGAGCAGTTCTTC

D: -
J: TRBJ2-2
V: TRBV5-1
size: once
CDR3: CASRSTAANTGELFF
DNA: TGCGCCAGCCGGTCTACAGCCGCGAACACCGGGGAGCTGTTTTTT

D: -
J: TRBJ2-7
V: TRBV2
size: -
CDR3: CASSPRNYEQYF
DNA: TGTGCCAGCAGTCCGAGAAACTACGAGCAGTACTTC

D: TRBD1
J: TRBJ2-7
V: TRBV2
size: -
CDR3: CATGQGALSYEQYF
DNA: TGTGCCACCGGACAGGGGGCGTTGTCGTACGAGCAGTACTTC

D: -
J: TRBJ2-5
V: TRBV5-4
size: -
CDR3: CASREGADPPETQYF
DNA: TGTGCCAGCAGGGAGGGGGCCGATCCCCCAGAGACCCAGTACTTC

D: -
J: TRBJ2-1
V: TRBV12-5
size: -
CDR3: CASGLSDEQFF
DNA: TGTGCTAGTGGCCTGTCCGATGAGCAGTTCTTC

D: -
J: TRBJ2-6
V: TRBV3-1/TRBV3-2
size: -
CDR3: CASSTWGTEGANVLTF
DNA: TGTGCCAGCAGCACTTGGGGCACGGAGGGGGCCAACGTCCTGACTTTC

D: -
J: TRBJ1-5
V: TRBV18
size: -
CDR3: CASSTSGLDQPQHF
DNA: TGTGCCAGCTCGACCTCAGGCTTGGATCAGCCCCAGCATTTT

D: TRBD2
J: TRBJ2-7
V: TRBV5-1
size: -
CDR3: CASSREGGTADAYF
DNA: TGCGCCAGCAGCCGGGAGGGAGGGACGGCGGATGCCTACTTC

D: TRBD1
J: TRBJ1-2
V: TRBV4-2
size: -
CDR3: CASSHGTGGGYTF
DNA: TGTGCCAGCAGCCACGGGACAGGGGGAGGCTACACCTTC

D: TRBD1
J: TRBJ1-2
V: TRBV19
size: -
CDR3: CASSPGTGDPGVSYGYTF
DNA: TGTGCCAGTAGTCCCGGGACAGGGGACCCAGGCGTCTCCTATGGCTACACCTTC

D: -
J: TRBJ1-2
V: TRBV6-1
size: -
CDR3: CASSEGLSAVRGYTF
DNA: TGTGCCAGCAGTGAAGGTCTGTCAGCGGTCCGTGGCTACACCTTC

D: TRBD1
J: TRBJ2-3
V: TRBV6-1
size: -
CDR3: CASSEAQGADTQYF
DNA: TGTGCCAGCAGTGAAGCGCAGGGGGCAGATACGCAGTATTTT

D: TRBD1
J: TRBJ1-2
V: TRBV2
size: -
CDR3: CASSGDHRGGYTF
DNA: TGTGCCAGCAGCGGGGATCACAGGGGGGGCTACACCTTC

D: -
J: TRBJ2-3
V: TRBV5-6
size: -
CDR3: CASSGRQATDTQYF
DNA: TGTGCCAGCAGCGGACGACAGGCCACAGATACGCAGTATTTT

D: -
J: TRBJ2-4
V: TRBV30
size: -
CDR3: CAWTPKSTVDIQYF
DNA: TGTGCCTGGACCCCCAAGAGCACCGTTGACATTCAGTACTTC